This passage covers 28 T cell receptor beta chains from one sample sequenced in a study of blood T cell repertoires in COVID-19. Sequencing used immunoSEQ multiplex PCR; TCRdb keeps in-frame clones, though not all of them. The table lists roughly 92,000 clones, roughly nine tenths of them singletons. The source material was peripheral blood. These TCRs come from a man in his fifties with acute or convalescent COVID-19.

Here the CDR3 reads CAWSIRGGGQPQHF. The CDR3, as DNA: TGTGCCTGGAGTATTCGAGGGGGCGGCCAGCCCCAGCATTTT. The chain is built from TRBV30 and TRBJ1-5; 7 bases line up with TRBD1. J lost 7 bases, V lost 2 bases, and 8 bases had no gene match. In germline, CDR1 is GTSNPN, CDR2 SVGIG (reference sequence). This CDR3 is built from 14 residues. The variable domain in full, completed from reference TRBV30 and TRBJ1-5, reads SQTIHQWPATLVQPVGSPLSLECTVEGTSNPNLYWYRQAAGRGLQLLFYSVGIGQISSEVPQNLSASRPQDRQFILSSKKLLLSDSGFYLCAWSIRGGGQPQHFGDGTRLSIL.

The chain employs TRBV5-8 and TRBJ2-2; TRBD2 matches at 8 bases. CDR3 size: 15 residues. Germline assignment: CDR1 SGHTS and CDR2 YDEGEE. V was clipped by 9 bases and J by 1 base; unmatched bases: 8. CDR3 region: CATNGRARNTGELFF. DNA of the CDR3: TGTGCCACTAACGGGAGGGCCCGGAACACCGGGGAGCTGTTTTTT.

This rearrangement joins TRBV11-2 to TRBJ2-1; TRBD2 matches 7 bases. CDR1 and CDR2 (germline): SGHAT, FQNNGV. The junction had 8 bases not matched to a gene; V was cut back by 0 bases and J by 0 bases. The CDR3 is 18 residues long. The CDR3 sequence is CASSLERVGGRSYNEQFF. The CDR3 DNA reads TGTGCCAGCAGCTTAGAGAGGGTGGGAGGGCGCTCCTACAATGAGCAGTTCTTC.

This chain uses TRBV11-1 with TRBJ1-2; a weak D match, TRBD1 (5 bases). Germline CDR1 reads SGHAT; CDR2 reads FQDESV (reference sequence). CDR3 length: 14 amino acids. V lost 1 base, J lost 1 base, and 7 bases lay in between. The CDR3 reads CASSLDRINYGYTF. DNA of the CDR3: TGTGCCAGCAGCTTAGACAGGATTAACTATGGCTACACCTTC. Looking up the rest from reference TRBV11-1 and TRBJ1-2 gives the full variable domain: EAEVAQSPRYKITEKSQAVAFWCDPISGHATLYWYRQILGQGPELLVQFQDESVVDDSQLPKDRFSAERLKGVDSTLKIQPAELGDSAMYLCASSLDRINYGYTFGSGTRLTVV.

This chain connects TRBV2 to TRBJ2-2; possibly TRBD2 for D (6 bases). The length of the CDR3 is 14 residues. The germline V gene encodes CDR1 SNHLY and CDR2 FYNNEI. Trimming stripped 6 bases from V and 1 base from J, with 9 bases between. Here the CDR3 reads CASRIAENTGELFF. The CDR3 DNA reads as TGTGCCAGCAGGATAGCGGAGAACACCGGGGAGCTGTTTTTT.

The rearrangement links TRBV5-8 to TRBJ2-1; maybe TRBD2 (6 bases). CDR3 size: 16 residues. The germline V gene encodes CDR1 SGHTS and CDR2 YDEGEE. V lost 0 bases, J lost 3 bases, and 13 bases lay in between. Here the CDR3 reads CASSLGVGGIYNEQFF. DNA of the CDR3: TGTGCCAGCAGCTTGGGTGTGGGGGGTATCTACAATGAGCAGTTCTTC. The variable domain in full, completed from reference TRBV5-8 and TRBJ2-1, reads EAGVTQSPTHLIKTRGQQATLRCSPISGHTSVYWYQQALGLGLQFLLWYDEGEERNRGNFPPRFSGRQFPNYSSELNVNALELEDSALYLCASSLGVGGIYNEQFFGPGTRLTVL.

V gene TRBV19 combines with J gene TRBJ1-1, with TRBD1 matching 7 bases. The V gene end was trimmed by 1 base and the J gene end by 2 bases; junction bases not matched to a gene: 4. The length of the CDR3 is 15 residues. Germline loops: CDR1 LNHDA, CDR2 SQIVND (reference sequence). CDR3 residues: CASSIANRGNTEAFF. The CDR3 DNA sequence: TGTGCCAGTAGTATAGCGAACAGGGGAAACACTGAAGCTTTCTTT.

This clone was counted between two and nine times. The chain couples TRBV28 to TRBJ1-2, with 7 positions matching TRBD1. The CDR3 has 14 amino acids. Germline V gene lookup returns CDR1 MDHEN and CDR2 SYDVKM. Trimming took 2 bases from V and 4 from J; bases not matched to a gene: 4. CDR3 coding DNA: TGTGCCAGCAGTTTAGGCAGGGGGTCCTATGGCTACACCTTC. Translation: CASSLGRGSYGYTF.

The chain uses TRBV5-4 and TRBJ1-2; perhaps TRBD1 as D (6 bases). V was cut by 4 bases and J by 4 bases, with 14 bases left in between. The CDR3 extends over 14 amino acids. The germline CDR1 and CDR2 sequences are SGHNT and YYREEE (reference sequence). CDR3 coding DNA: TGTGCCAGCAGCCCAGACAGGAACCGCTATGGCTACACCTTC. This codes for CASSPDRNRYGYTF.

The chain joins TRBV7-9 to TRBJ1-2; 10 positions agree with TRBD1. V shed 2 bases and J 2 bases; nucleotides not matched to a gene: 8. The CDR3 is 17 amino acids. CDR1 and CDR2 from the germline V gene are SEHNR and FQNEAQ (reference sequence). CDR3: CASSLLGQGLDNYGYTF. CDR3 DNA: TGTGCCAGCAGCTTATTGGGACAGGGGCTGGACAACTATGGCTACACCTTC. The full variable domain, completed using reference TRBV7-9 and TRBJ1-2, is DTGVSQNPRHKITKRGQNVTFRCDPISEHNRLYWYRQTLGQGPEFLTYFQNEAQLEKSRLLSDRFSAERPKGSFSTLEIQRTEQGDSAMYLCASSLLGQGLDNYGYTFGSGTRLTVV.

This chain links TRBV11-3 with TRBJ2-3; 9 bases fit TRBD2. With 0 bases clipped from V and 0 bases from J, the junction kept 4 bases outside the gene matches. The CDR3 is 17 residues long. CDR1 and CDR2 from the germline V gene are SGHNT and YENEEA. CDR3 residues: CASSLDALAGSTDTQYF. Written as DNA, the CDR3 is TGTGCCAGCAGCTTAGATGCCCTAGCGGGAAGCACAGATACGCAGTATTTT. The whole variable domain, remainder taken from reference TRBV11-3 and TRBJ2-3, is EAGVVQSPRYKIIEKKQPVAFWCNPISGHNTLYWYLQNLGQGPELLIRYENEEAVDDSQLPKDRFSAERLKGVDSTLKIQPAELGDSAVYLCASSLDALAGSTDTQYFGPGTRLTVL.

The DNA for the CDR3 is TGTGCCAGCAGTCCCCCCCAGTCGCGGAATGAGCAGTTCTTC. Its translation: CASSPPQSRNEQFF. This chain links TRBV28 with TRBJ2-1; no reliable D call. This CDR3 has 14 residues. V lost 5 bases, J lost 7 bases, and 15 bases lay in between. CDR1 and CDR2 (germline): MDHEN, SYDVKM.

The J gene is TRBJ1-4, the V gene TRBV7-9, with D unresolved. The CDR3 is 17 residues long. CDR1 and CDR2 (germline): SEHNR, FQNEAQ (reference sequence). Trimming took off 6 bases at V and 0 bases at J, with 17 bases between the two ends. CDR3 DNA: TGTGCCAGCAGTCGCTACCCCGAGGTGGCAACTAATGAAAAACTGTTTTTT. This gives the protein CASSRYPEVATNEKLFF.

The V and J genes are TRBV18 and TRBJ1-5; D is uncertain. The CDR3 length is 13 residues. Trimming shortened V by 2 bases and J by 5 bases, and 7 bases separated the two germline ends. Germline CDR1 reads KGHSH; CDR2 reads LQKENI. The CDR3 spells CASSPTSDQPQHF. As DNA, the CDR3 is TGTGCCAGCTCACCAACCTCGGATCAGCCCCAGCATTTT.

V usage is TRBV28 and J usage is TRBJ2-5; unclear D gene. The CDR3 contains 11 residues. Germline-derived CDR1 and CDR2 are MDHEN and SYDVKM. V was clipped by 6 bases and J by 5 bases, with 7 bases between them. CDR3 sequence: CASSYRETQYF. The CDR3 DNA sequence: TGTGCCAGCAGCTACCGGGAGACCCAGTACTTC. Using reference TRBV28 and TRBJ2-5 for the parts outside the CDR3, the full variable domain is DVKVTQSSRYLVKRTGEKVFLECVQDMDHENMFWYRQDPGLGLRLIYFSYDVKMKEKGDIPEGYSVSREKKERFSLILESASTNQTSMYLCASSYRETQYFGPGTRLLVL.

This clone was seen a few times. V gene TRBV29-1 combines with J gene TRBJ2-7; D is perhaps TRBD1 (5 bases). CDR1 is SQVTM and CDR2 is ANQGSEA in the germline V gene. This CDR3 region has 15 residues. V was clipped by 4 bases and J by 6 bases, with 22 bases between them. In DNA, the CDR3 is TGCAGCGTTGGAGGCAGTTACAACTTTAGGGGCGAGCAGTACTTC. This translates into CSVGGSYNFRGEQYF.

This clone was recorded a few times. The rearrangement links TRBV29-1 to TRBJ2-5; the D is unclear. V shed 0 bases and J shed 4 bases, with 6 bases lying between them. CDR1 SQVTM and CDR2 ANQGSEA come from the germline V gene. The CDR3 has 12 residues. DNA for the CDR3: TGCAGCGTTGAAGACAGGCCAGAGACCCAGTACTTC. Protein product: CSVEDRPETQYF.

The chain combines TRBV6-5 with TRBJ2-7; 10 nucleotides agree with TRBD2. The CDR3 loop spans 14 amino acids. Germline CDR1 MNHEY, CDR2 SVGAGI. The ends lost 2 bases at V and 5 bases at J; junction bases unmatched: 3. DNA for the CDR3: TGTGCCAGCAGTTACCTGGGACTAGCGAACGAGCAGTACTTC. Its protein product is CASSYLGLANEQYF.

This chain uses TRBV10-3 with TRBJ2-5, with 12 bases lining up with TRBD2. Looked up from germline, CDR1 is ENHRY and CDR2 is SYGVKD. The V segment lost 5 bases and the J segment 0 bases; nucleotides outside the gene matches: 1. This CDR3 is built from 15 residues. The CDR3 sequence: CAISRTSGDQETQYF. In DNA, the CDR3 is TGTGCCATCAGTAGGACTAGCGGGGACCAAGAGACCCAGTACTTC.

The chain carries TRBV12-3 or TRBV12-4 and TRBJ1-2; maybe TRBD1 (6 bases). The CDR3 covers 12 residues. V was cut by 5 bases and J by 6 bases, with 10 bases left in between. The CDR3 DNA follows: TGTGCCAGCAGTCAATACAGGGATGGCTACACCTTC. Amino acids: CASSQYRDGYTF.

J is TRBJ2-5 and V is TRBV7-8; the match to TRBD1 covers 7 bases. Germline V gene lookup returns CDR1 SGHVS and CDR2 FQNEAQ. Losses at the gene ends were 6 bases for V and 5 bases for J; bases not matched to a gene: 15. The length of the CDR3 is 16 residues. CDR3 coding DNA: TGTGCCAGCAGTTCTAACAGGGGCCCAACCGGGGAGACCCAGTACTTC. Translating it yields CASSSNRGPTGETQYF. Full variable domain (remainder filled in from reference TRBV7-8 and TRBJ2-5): GAGVSQSPRYKVAKRGQDVALRCDPISGHVSLFWYQQALGQGPEFLTYFQNEAQLDKSGLPSDRFFAERPEGSVSTLKIQRTQQEDSAVYLCASSSNRGPTGETQYFGPGTRLLVL.

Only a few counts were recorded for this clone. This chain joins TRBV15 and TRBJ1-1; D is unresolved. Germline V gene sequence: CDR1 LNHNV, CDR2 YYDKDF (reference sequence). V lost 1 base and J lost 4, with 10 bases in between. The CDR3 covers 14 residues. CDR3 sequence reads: CATSRGGVGTEAFF. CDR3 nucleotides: TGTGCCACCAGCAGAGGGGGAGTAGGCACTGAAGCTTTCTTT.

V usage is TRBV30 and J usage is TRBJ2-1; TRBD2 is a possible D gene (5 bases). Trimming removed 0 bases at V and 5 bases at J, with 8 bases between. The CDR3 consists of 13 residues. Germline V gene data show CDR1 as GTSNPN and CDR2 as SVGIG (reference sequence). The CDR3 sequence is CAWSVQADNEQFF. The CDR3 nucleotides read TGTGCCTGGAGTGTTCAAGCGGACAATGAGCAGTTCTTC.

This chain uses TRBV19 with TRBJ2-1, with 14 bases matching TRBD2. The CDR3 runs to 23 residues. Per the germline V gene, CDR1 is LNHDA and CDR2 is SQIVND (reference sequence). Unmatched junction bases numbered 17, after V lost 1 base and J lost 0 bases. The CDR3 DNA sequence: TGTGCCAGTAGTATAGGCGGTAGTTTTTGGGGACTAGCGGGAGACAACTCCTACAATGAGCAGTTCTTC. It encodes CASSIGGSFWGLAGDNSYNEQFF. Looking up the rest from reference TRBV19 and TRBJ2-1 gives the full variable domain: DGGITQSPKYLFRKEGQNVTLSCEQNLNHDAMYWYRQDPGQGLRLIYYSQIVNDFQKGDIAEGYSVSREKKESFPLTVTSAQKNPTAFYLCASSIGGSFWGLAGDNSYNEQFFGPGTRLTVL.

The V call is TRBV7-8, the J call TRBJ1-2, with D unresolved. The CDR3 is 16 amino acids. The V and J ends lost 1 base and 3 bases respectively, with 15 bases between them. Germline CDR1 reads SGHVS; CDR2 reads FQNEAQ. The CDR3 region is CASSLEPRPTYYGYTF. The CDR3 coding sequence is TGTGCCAGCAGCTTAGAACCCAGGCCGACATACTATGGCTACACCTTC.

CDR3 coding DNA: TGTGCCAGCAGCCCCGGACAGAGGGACTACGAGCAGTACTTC. This gives the protein CASSPGQRDYEQYF. This chain links TRBV9 with TRBJ2-7, with D possibly TRBD1 on 6 matching bases. V lost 4 bases, J lost 3 bases, and 14 bases lay in between. The CDR3 covers 14 residues. Germline V CDR1 and CDR2: SGDLS, YYNGEE.

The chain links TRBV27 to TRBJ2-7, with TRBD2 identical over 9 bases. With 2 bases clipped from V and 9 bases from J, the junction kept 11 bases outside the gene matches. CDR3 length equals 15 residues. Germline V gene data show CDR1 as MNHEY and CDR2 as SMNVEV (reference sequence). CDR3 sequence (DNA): TGTGCCAGCAGTTTAAGGGAGACCGGGACTAGCTTGCAGTACTTC. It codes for CASSLRETGTSLQYF.

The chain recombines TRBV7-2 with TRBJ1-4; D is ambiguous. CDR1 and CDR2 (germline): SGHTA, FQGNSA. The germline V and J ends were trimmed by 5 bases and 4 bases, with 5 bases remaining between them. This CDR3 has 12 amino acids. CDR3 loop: CASSDFNEKLFF. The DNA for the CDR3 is TGTGCCAGCAGCGACTTTAATGAAAAACTGTTTTTT.